These T cell receptor beta chains were read from a single sample in a study of type 1 regulatory T cells. TCRdb passed the reads through MiXCR, listing each CDR3 protein once. Here the sample spans 60,000 to 80,000 distinct CDR3 sequences, about 60% being singletons. No cognate antigen is known for these TCRs. Input material: cultured T cells, either the whole culture or a sorted T cell fraction (not recorded which). These TCRs come from a human donor in good health. CDR3s include the opening cysteine and the closing phenylalanine or tryptophan. Each record gives: J gene, D gene, V gene, clone size, CDR3 DNA, CDR3 protein. A D gene is named only where the DNA matches it firmly. Rows may omit the clone size; those that give it use once, few, many or a size class.

j_call: TRBJ1-6
d_call: -
v_call: TRBV2
clone_size: -
cdr3_nt: TGTGCCAGCAGAGAAAGAGGGCAAAATTCACCCCTCCACTTT
cdr3_aa: CASRERGQNSPLHF

j_call: TRBJ2-1
d_call: TRBD1
v_call: TRBV4-2
clone_size: -
cdr3_nt: TGTGCCAGCAGGCCGACCGGGACAGGGGTGGATGAGCAGTTCTTC
cdr3_aa: CASRPTGTGVDEQFF

j_call: TRBJ2-1
d_call: TRBD2
v_call: TRBV7-2
clone_size: -
cdr3_nt: TGTGCCAGCAGCTTAGGTGGGGGAGGGCCGAATGAGCAGTTCTTC
cdr3_aa: CASSLGGGGPNEQFF

j_call: TRBJ2-3
d_call: TRBD1
v_call: TRBV5-1
clone_size: -
cdr3_nt: TGCGCCAGCATACCGGGACAGGGTACAGATACGCAGTATTTT
cdr3_aa: CASIPGQGTDTQYF

j_call: TRBJ2-5
d_call: -
v_call: TRBV25-1
clone_size: -
cdr3_nt: TGTGCCAGCGGAGAGACCCAGTACTTC
cdr3_aa: CASGETQYF

j_call: TRBJ1-5
d_call: -
v_call: TRBV5-6
clone_size: few
cdr3_nt: TGTGCCAGCAGCTTGGTAGGCGGGGATCAGCCCCAGCATTTT
cdr3_aa: CASSLVGGDQPQHF

j_call: TRBJ1-3
d_call: -
v_call: TRBV14
clone_size: -
cdr3_nt: TGTGCCAGCAGCCAACGGGTTGCGGGGAACACCATATATTTT
cdr3_aa: CASSQRVAGNTIYF

j_call: TRBJ2-3
d_call: TRBD2
v_call: TRBV5-1
clone_size: once
cdr3_nt: TGCGCCAGCAGTCGAGCCCTAGCGGGAGTACGAGCAGATACGCAGTATTTT
cdr3_aa: CASSRALAGVRADTQYF

j_call: TRBJ2-1
d_call: TRBD2
v_call: TRBV4-1
clone_size: -
cdr3_nt: TGCGCCAGCAGCCAAGGACTAGCGGGAGCAGTAGCCTACAATGAGCAGTTCTTC
cdr3_aa: CASSQGLAGAVAYNEQFF

j_call: TRBJ1-1
d_call: -
v_call: TRBV7-2
clone_size: -
cdr3_nt: TGTGCCAGCAGCTTAAAGGGGGGTTTCATGAACACTGAAGCTTTCTTT
cdr3_aa: CASSLKGGFMNTEAFF

j_call: TRBJ2-2
d_call: -
v_call: TRBV3-1
clone_size: -
cdr3_nt: TGTGCCAGCAGCCAAGGGAAGTGGGACGCCGGGGAGCTGTTTTTT
cdr3_aa: CASSQGKWDAGELFF

j_call: TRBJ1-1
d_call: -
v_call: TRBV12-3/TRBV12-4
clone_size: -
cdr3_nt: TGTGCCAGCAGTCACCGGGACACCAAAGCTTTCTTT
cdr3_aa: CASSHRDTKAFF

j_call: TRBJ2-5
d_call: -
v_call: TRBV20-1
clone_size: -
cdr3_nt: TGCAGTGCTAGAGAGTCCCGAGGTCAAGAGACCCAGTACTTC
cdr3_aa: CSARESRGQETQYF

j_call: TRBJ2-7
d_call: -
v_call: TRBV27
clone_size: -
cdr3_nt: TGTGCCAGCAGTGCGGCCGGGAATAGCGCCTTCGAGCAGTACTTC
cdr3_aa: CASSAAGNSAFEQYF

j_call: TRBJ2-4
d_call: -
v_call: TRBV4-3
clone_size: -
cdr3_nt: TGCGCCAGCAGCCAAGATTTGCGGGGGCCCTCCGGGAGAAACATTCAGTACTTC
cdr3_aa: CASSQDLRGPSGRNIQYF

j_call: TRBJ2-7
d_call: TRBD1
v_call: TRBV7-6
clone_size: -
cdr3_nt: TGTGCCAGCAGCCTGACAGGGGACGAGCAGTACTTC
cdr3_aa: CASSLTGDEQYF

j_call: TRBJ2-3
d_call: TRBD2
v_call: TRBV6-1
clone_size: -
cdr3_nt: TGTGCCAGCAGTGAAGTGGGGACTACCTTCGCTAGCACAGATACGCAGTATTTT
cdr3_aa: CASSEVGTTFASTDTQYF

j_call: TRBJ2-1
d_call: TRBD2
v_call: TRBV5-1
clone_size: -
cdr3_nt: TGCGCCAGCAGCTTTTCCCAGCGGGAGGGGGCAAATGAGCAGTTCTTC
cdr3_aa: CASSFSQREGANEQFF

j_call: TRBJ2-1
d_call: -
v_call: TRBV20-1
clone_size: -
cdr3_nt: TGCAGTGTAAAGCCAAGGTCCTCCTACAATGAGCAGTTCTTC
cdr3_aa: CSVKPRSSYNEQFF

j_call: TRBJ2-1
d_call: -
v_call: TRBV5-1
clone_size: -
cdr3_nt: TGCGCCAGCAGCTTGGCCATCGGTAGCTCCTACAATGAGCAGTTCTTC
cdr3_aa: CASSLAIGSSYNEQFF

j_call: TRBJ1-2
d_call: -
v_call: TRBV5-1
clone_size: -
cdr3_nt: TGCGCCAGCAGCTTAGTCAGGGAAGGCGGCTACACCTTC
cdr3_aa: CASSLVREGGYTF

j_call: TRBJ2-7
d_call: -
v_call: TRBV2
clone_size: -
cdr3_nt: TGTGCCAGCAGTGAAGTGGGTGTGGCGGGAGAGCAGTACTTC
cdr3_aa: CASSEVGVAGEQYF

j_call: TRBJ2-5
d_call: TRBD2
v_call: TRBV6-6
clone_size: -
cdr3_nt: TGTGCCAGCAGTAAGAGGACTAGCGGGTTACAAGAGACCCAGTACTTC
cdr3_aa: CASSKRTSGLQETQYF

j_call: TRBJ2-1
d_call: TRBD2
v_call: TRBV6-5
clone_size: -
cdr3_nt: TGTGCCAGCAGCCATAGCCGGACTAGCGGACCATTGAATGAGCAGTTCTTC
cdr3_aa: CASSHSRTSGPLNEQFF

j_call: TRBJ2-2
d_call: -
v_call: TRBV10-3
clone_size: -
cdr3_nt: TGTGCCATCAGGGATGGACGGGAGAACACCGGGGAGCTGTTTTTT
cdr3_aa: CAIRDGRENTGELFF

j_call: TRBJ2-1
d_call: TRBD1
v_call: TRBV24-1
clone_size: -
cdr3_nt: TGTGCCACCAGTGATTTTTGGGACAGGGGGCCAGCGGGAGGGCCTGGTGAGCAGTTCTTC
cdr3_aa: CATSDFWDRGPAGGPGEQFF

j_call: TRBJ2-2
d_call: -
v_call: TRBV7-2
clone_size: -
cdr3_nt: TGTGCCAGCAGCTTAGCCTTCATTGGGTCCGGGGAGCTGTTTTTT
cdr3_aa: CASSLAFIGSGELFF

j_call: TRBJ2-7
d_call: TRBD2
v_call: TRBV20-1
clone_size: -
cdr3_nt: TGCAGTGCTAGGCCATGGACTAGCCCTGTCTACGAGCAGTACTTC
cdr3_aa: CSARPWTSPVYEQYF

j_call: TRBJ1-1
d_call: TRBD1
v_call: TRBV5-1
clone_size: -
cdr3_nt: TGCGCCAGCAGCTTGGCCCGAGGAGACAGGGGGTTATCGGGGACTGAAGCTTTCTTT
cdr3_aa: CASSLARGDRGLSGTEAFF

j_call: TRBJ2-1
d_call: TRBD2
v_call: TRBV12-3/TRBV12-4
clone_size: -
cdr3_nt: TGTGCCAGCAGTGGGCGGGAGCGTTACTACAATGAGCAGTTCTTC
cdr3_aa: CASSGRERYYNEQFF

j_call: TRBJ1-5
d_call: -
v_call: TRBV19
clone_size: -
cdr3_nt: TGTGCCAGTAGTATGGTAGGGGCCGAGGGGGCCCAGCATTTT
cdr3_aa: CASSMVGAEGAQHF

j_call: TRBJ2-3
d_call: TRBD2
v_call: TRBV5-5
clone_size: -
cdr3_nt: TGTGCCAGCAGCTTGGGGCGGACTAGCGGGACGGCAGATACGCAGTATTTT
cdr3_aa: CASSLGRTSGTADTQYF

j_call: TRBJ2-1
d_call: -
v_call: TRBV10-3
clone_size: -
cdr3_nt: TGTGCCATCAGTGAACAGGGCAGCTCCTACAATGAGCAGTTCTTC
cdr3_aa: CAISEQGSSYNEQFF

j_call: TRBJ2-7
d_call: TRBD2
v_call: TRBV20-1
clone_size: once
cdr3_nt: TGCAGTGCCGAGAGGGAGGGAAGGACTTACGAGCAGTACTTC
cdr3_aa: CSAEREGRTYEQYF

j_call: TRBJ2-3
d_call: TRBD2
v_call: TRBV5-6
clone_size: -
cdr3_nt: TGTGCCAGCAGCTTTCCCCTGGCGGGAGTGGGAGATACGCAGTATTTT
cdr3_aa: CASSFPLAGVGDTQYF

j_call: TRBJ2-5
d_call: -
v_call: TRBV6-6
clone_size: -
cdr3_nt: TGTGCCAGCAGTCTGACGGACGCAGCGGCCCAGTACTTC
cdr3_aa: CASSLTDAAAQYF

j_call: TRBJ1-5
d_call: -
v_call: TRBV20-1
clone_size: -
cdr3_nt: TGCAGTGCTAGAACCTCCGAAGACCAGCCCCAGCATTTT
cdr3_aa: CSARTSEDQPQHF

j_call: TRBJ2-3
d_call: -
v_call: TRBV24-1
clone_size: -
cdr3_nt: TGTGCCACCAGTGACCGAGTAGGGAGCGGATTGAATACGCAGTATTTT
cdr3_aa: CATSDRVGSGLNTQYF

j_call: TRBJ1-1
d_call: -
v_call: TRBV12-3/TRBV12-4
clone_size: -
cdr3_nt: TGTGCCAGCAGTCAATACCTGGGTGGTTCGGGGGCCACTGAAGCTTTCTTT
cdr3_aa: CASSQYLGGSGATEAFF

j_call: TRBJ1-1
d_call: TRBD1
v_call: TRBV19
clone_size: -
cdr3_nt: TGTGCCAGTAGTAAGACAGGGGTCGACACTGAAGCTTTCTTT
cdr3_aa: CASSKTGVDTEAFF

j_call: TRBJ2-5
d_call: -
v_call: TRBV6-5
clone_size: -
cdr3_nt: TGTGCCAGCAAAGAGACAGGACTACAAGAGACCCAGTACTTC
cdr3_aa: CASKETGLQETQYF

j_call: TRBJ2-3
d_call: -
v_call: TRBV3-1
clone_size: once
cdr3_nt: TGTGCCAGCAGCTACAGGGCCCCCACAGATACGCAGTATTTT
cdr3_aa: CASSYRAPTDTQYF

j_call: TRBJ2-1
d_call: -
v_call: TRBV5-4
clone_size: -
cdr3_nt: TGTGCCAGCAGCATAGAGGGGCCCGGGGCTAGCGCGAGCTCCTACAATGAGCAGTTCTTC
cdr3_aa: CASSIEGPGASASSYNEQFF

j_call: TRBJ2-5
d_call: TRBD1
v_call: TRBV7-2
clone_size: -
cdr3_nt: TGTGCCAGCAGCTTAGGGTCGGGACAGCGTCAAGAGACCCAGTACTTC
cdr3_aa: CASSLGSGQRQETQYF

j_call: TRBJ1-5
d_call: -
v_call: TRBV5-1
clone_size: -
cdr3_nt: TGCGCCAGCAGCCGCGACAGCAATCAGCCCCAGCATTTT
cdr3_aa: CASSRDSNQPQHF

j_call: TRBJ2-7
d_call: -
v_call: TRBV7-3
clone_size: -
cdr3_nt: TGTGCCAGCAGCCTACTTCATTCCTACGAGCAGTACTTC
cdr3_aa: CASSLLHSYEQYF

j_call: TRBJ1-6
d_call: -
v_call: TRBV3-1
clone_size: -
cdr3_nt: TGTGCCAGCAGCCTGCAGGGTGGTAATTCACCCCTCCACTTT
cdr3_aa: CASSLQGGNSPLHF

j_call: TRBJ2-7
d_call: TRBD1
v_call: TRBV4-1
clone_size: -
cdr3_nt: TGCGCCAGCAGCCGCCCGGCGGGACAGGCCTACGAGCAGTACTTC
cdr3_aa: CASSRPAGQAYEQYF

j_call: TRBJ2-2
d_call: TRBD1
v_call: TRBV9
clone_size: -
cdr3_nt: TGTGCCAGCAGCGTACGGGACAGTAACACCGGGGAGCTGTTTTTT
cdr3_aa: CASSVRDSNTGELFF

j_call: TRBJ2-1
d_call: -
v_call: TRBV20-1
clone_size: -
cdr3_nt: TGCAGTGCCCCATCATGGGAGGCCTCTTACAATGAGCAGTTCTTC
cdr3_aa: CSAPSWEASYNEQFF

j_call: TRBJ1-5
d_call: TRBD1
v_call: TRBV12-3/TRBV12-4
clone_size: -
cdr3_nt: TGTGCCAGCAGTCCAAGACAGGGAGGGAGCAATCAGCCCCAGCATTTT
cdr3_aa: CASSPRQGGSNQPQHF

j_call: TRBJ2-3
d_call: TRBD2
v_call: TRBV24-1
clone_size: -
cdr3_nt: TGTGCCACCAGTCCTACAGGACTAGCGGGAGACCCTCGGCGGGTAGATACGCAGTATTTT
cdr3_aa: CATSPTGLAGDPRRVDTQYF

j_call: TRBJ2-7
d_call: TRBD2
v_call: TRBV19
clone_size: few
cdr3_nt: TGTGCCAGTAGTACCCAGCGGGGGACCTACGAGCAGTACTTC
cdr3_aa: CASSTQRGTYEQYF

j_call: TRBJ1-2
d_call: TRBD1
v_call: TRBV7-9
clone_size: -
cdr3_nt: TGTGCCAGCAGCTTAGGACAGGGTAACTATGGCTACACCTTC
cdr3_aa: CASSLGQGNYGYTF

j_call: TRBJ2-4
d_call: TRBD2
v_call: TRBV11-2
clone_size: -
cdr3_nt: TGTGCCAGCAGCCCTCGACTAGCGGTAGCCAAAAACATTCAGTACTTC
cdr3_aa: CASSPRLAVAKNIQYF